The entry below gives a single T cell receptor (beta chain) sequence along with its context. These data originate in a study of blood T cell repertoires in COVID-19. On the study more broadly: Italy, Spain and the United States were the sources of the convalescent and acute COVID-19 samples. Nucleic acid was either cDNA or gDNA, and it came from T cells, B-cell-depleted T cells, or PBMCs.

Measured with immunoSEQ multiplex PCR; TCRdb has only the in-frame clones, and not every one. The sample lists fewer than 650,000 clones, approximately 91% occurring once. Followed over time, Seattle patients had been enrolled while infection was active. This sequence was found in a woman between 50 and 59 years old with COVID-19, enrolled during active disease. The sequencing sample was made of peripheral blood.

CDR3 sequence (DNA): TGTGCCAGCAGTGGGGCCGGAAATCAGCCCCAGCATTTT. Translated, it gives CASSGAGNQPQHF. This chain joins TRBV12-3 or TRBV12-4 and TRBJ1-5; perhaps TRBD1 as D (5 bases). The CDR3 extends over 13 amino acids. V was trimmed by 5 bases and J by 4 bases, leaving 9 bases between them.